This entry concerns a single T cell receptor (delta chain). TCRdb re-called the RT-PCR reads using CATT. The repertoire holds 13,000 or so delta-chain clones, with roughly a third as singletons. This specimen belongs to a study of gamma-delta T cells after stem cell transplantation. CDR1 and CDR2 (germline): TSWWSYY, QGS. With 0 bases clipped from V and 0 bases from J, the junction kept 25 bases outside the gene matches. This CDR3 is 24 amino acids long. The V and J genes are TRDV1 and TRDJ1, with 10 bases matching TRDD3. The receptor comes from a human donor. It is not recorded whose cells these are; they may come from a transplant donor. The material sequenced was gamma-delta T cells. CDR3 nucleotide sequence: TGTGCTCTTGGGGAACTAAGGGGCCCTACGAATCTCCTGTGTACTGGGGGATACACCGATAAACTCATCTTT. Its protein is CALGELRGPTNLLCTGGYTDKLIF.